These 15 T cell receptor beta chains were sequenced from one sample in a study of tumor-infiltrating lymphocytes in primary liver carcinoma. The blood RNA (from unsorted whole blood) was obtained, and germline DNA was also extracted. The input was 450 to 500 ng total RNA; TCR beta cDNA was made from it with a constant-region primer. Slightly modified ARM-PCR, run as three nested multiplex PCR rounds, produced the TCR beta libraries. TRBV1-TRBV30 forward primers paired with a C-beta reverse primer drove the first two PCR rounds, about 11 cycles each. In TCRdb, the multiplex PCR reads were re-called with MiXCR into one record per CDR3 protein. The sample contains 300,000 to 400,000 distinct CDR3 sequences, roughly two thirds of which appear only once. Material for sequencing was peripheral blood. Receptors originate from a man aged 40-49 years with primary liver carcinoma and hepatitis B virus infection.

CDR3 bases: TGTGCCAGCAGCTTGGTTGAGAGGAGATCCCTCCACTTT. Translated: CASSLVERRSLHF. The gene calls are TRBV5-5 and TRBJ1-6, with D uncertain. In germline, CDR1 is SGHKS, CDR2 YYEKEE (reference sequence). This CDR3 is 13 amino acids long. V was cut by 0 bases and J by 14 bases, with 12 bases left in between.

This clonotype has just a few counts. Just one base apart from a much larger clone, this may be a read error. This rearrangement joins TRBV29-1 to TRBJ2-1; 9 bases match TRBD2. Germline values: CDR1 SQVTM, CDR2 ANQGSEA. This CDR3 region has 13 residues. The CDR3 region is CSVGLADYNEQSF. The DNA of the CDR3 is TGCAGCGTGGGACTAGCAGACTACAATGAGCAGTCCTTC.

With regard to this clonotype: The germline gene is not matched at one end of the junction; a read error may be the cause. The rearrangement uses TRBV6-6 and TRBJ2-3; 7 bases match TRBD2. In germline, CDR1 is MNHNY, CDR2 SVGAGI (reference sequence). This CDR3 is built from 15 residues. CDR3 amino acids: CANSYGGGVTDTQYF. CDR3 DNA sequence: TGTGCCAACAGTTATGGGGGGGGGGTCACAGATACGCAGTATTTT.

This clonotype was counted between two and nine times. A much larger clone lies one base from this, so it may be a read error. In this CDR3 the conserved last residue, phenylalanine or tryptophan, is missing, so a read error is likely. V is TRBV29-1 and J is TRBJ1-1; 9 bases agree with TRBD1. V was pared by 7 bases and J by 1 base, with 7 bases of the junction left unmatched. From germline, CDR1 is SQVTM and CDR2 ANQGSEA. CDR3 length equals 14 residues. The DNA of the CDR3 is TGCAGCGCCGCAGGGACAGGGAGGAACACTGAAGCTTTCTAT. Protein: CSAAGTGRNTEAFY.

This clonotype was counted a few times. The gene calls are TRBV30 and TRBJ2-7; weak D call: TRBD1 (6 bases). Trimming pared 2 bases from V and 0 bases from J, leaving 11 bases between. Looked up from germline, CDR1 is GTSNPN and CDR2 is SVGIG (reference sequence). The CDR3 consists of 14 residues. The CDR3 protein is CAWSIWGPSYEQYF. The DNA for the CDR3 is TGTGCCTGGAGTATCTGGGGGCCCTCCTACGAGCAGTACTTC.

This rearrangement joins TRBV11-2 to TRBJ2-7; D might be TRBD1 (5 bases). Trimming took off 7 bases at V and 6 bases at J, with 13 bases between the two ends. Germline CDR1 is SGHAT and CDR2 is FQNNGV. The CDR3 runs 12 residues. CDR3 protein: CASMLGASEQYF. CDR3 DNA sequence: TGTGCCAGCATGTTAGGGGCTAGCGAGCAGTACTTC.

This chain's CDR3 is CASSYIGQPRGKLFF. CDR3 coding DNA: TGTGCCAGCAGTTACATCGGCCAACCGAGAGGAAAACTGTTTTTT. V and J are TRBV6-6 and TRBJ1-4; no firm D call. The germline CDR1 and CDR2 sequences are MNHNY and SVGAGI (reference sequence). Trimming pared 2 bases from V and 10 bases from J, leaving 17 bases between. The length of the CDR3 is 15 residues.

About this clonotype itself: The junction departs from germline at one end; a sequencing error may be responsible. This chain links TRBV5-5 with TRBJ2-3; 14 bases line up with TRBD2. The CDR3 is 17 amino acids. CDR1 and CDR2 (germline): SGHKS, YYEKEE (reference sequence). The CDR3 loop reads CGSRLSWTSGRSDTQYF. The CDR3 DNA follows: TGTGGCAGCAGGTTATCATGGACTAGCGGGAGGTCAGATACGCAGTATTTT.

The chain carries TRBV11-2 and TRBJ2-2; no clear D gene. The CDR3 runs to 16 residues. V was clipped by 5 bases and J by 6 bases, with 19 bases between them. The germline V gene has CDR1 SGHAT and CDR2 FQNNGV. DNA of the CDR3: TGTGCCAGCAGCGATAGACATAATCGGCGGTCCGGGGAGCTGTTTTTT. This translates into CASSDRHNRRSGELFF.

J is TRBJ2-3 and V is TRBV10-2; TRBD1 might be the D (6 bases). V shed 8 bases and J shed 0 bases, with 18 bases lying between them. This CDR3 is 16 amino acids long. Germline V gene data show CDR1 as WSHSY and CDR2 as SAAADI. The CDR3 DNA reads TGCGCCAGCCTTTCCGGGACAAGGTCTAGCACAGATACGCAGTATTTT. Protein: CASLSGTRSSTDTQYF.

This clonotype has only one observation. A read error may produce the germline difference seen at one junction end. V and J are TRBV29-1 and TRBJ2-7; D is unresolved. Germline V gene sequence: CDR1 SQVTM, CDR2 ANQGSEA. This CDR3 contains 11 residues. CDR3: CSVALIYELYF. The CDR3 DNA reads as TGCAGCGTTGCTTTAATCTACGAGCTGTACTTC.

The rearrangement joins TRBV28 to TRBJ1-2; D remains unclear. Per the germline V gene, CDR1 is MDHEN and CDR2 is SYDVKM. V gave up 6 bases and J gave up 8 bases, with 19 bases separating them. The CDR3 loop spans 14 amino acids. The chain's CDR3 is CASREQNFRGGYTF. CDR3 nucleotides: TGTGCCAGCAGGGAACAGAATTTCCGAGGAGGCTACACCTTC.

Only a few counts were recorded for this clonotype. The genes are TRBV28 and TRBJ1-2; TRBD1 might be the D (6 bases). With 5 bases removed from V and 0 bases from J, the gap between germline ends came to 22 bases. The CDR3 covers 18 residues. Per germline, CDR1 MDHEN and CDR2 SYDVKM. Written as DNA, the CDR3 is TGTGCCAGCAGTCCACCCCCTTGGACAGAACCTCCTAACTATGGCTACACCTTC. It encodes CASSPPPWTEPPNYGYTF.

The sample holds many counts of this clonotype. The chain carries TRBV6-1 and TRBJ1-2, with 7 bases that match TRBD1. After removal of 4 bases from V and 3 bases from J, the junction contained 2 bases not matched to a gene. CDR3 size: 13 residues. Germline V gene data show CDR1 as MNHNS and CDR2 as SASEGT. The CDR3 sequence is CASSAGTDYGYTF. As DNA, the CDR3 is TGTGCCAGCAGTGCCGGGACAGACTATGGCTACACCTTC.

Of note for this clonotype: It is likely a read error, because the conserved phenylalanine at the end of the CDR3 is missing. J is TRBJ2-7 and V is TRBV11-2; D might be TRBD2 (5 bases). Germline loops: CDR1 SGHAT, CDR2 FQNNGV. The CDR3 has 14 amino acids. For the CDR3, the DNA is TGTGTTAGCAGCTTAGTTGGACTTCCCTACGAGCAGTACCTC. Translation: CVSSLVGLPYEQYL.